Sequencing of this TCR beta chain was carried out in a study of early T cells in non-severe SARS-CoV-2 infection (dated by TCRdb to 2020 to 2023). A note on the overall study: TCR sequencing used bulk RNA from unsorted whole blood, so alpha and beta chains could not be paired. Overall study outcomes, separate from this receptor: Matching against VDJdb was skewed toward anti-spike CD8 responses, likely underestimated virus-specific expansions, and missed private and CD4 specificities.

About this clonotype itself: Its antigen is still unknown. The sample holds no much larger clone one base away, and base qualities are not on file.

Set within a cohort of healthcare workers in London, UK, this nested case-control study involved weekly PCR testing of nasopharyngeal swabs along with blood sampling. Between 23 and 31 March 2020, the week of the UK lockdown, healthcare workers were enrolled and then followed up weekly for as long as 16 weeks. Library preparation employed 5' RACE. Data came from a NextSeq 500. Unique molecular identifiers were attached to individual cDNA molecules in the TCR library protocol so that sequencing error and PCR bias could be corrected. Both TCR alpha and beta chains were sequenced, and tight co-correlation was observed between alpha and beta sequence abundances in each sample. For the original study's pipeline: Decombinator V4 was used to annotate TCR sequences for V gene, J gene and CDR3. TCRs were defined as expanded if a significant change between any two time points was detected under a Poisson model with p below 0.0001. TCR abundances were normalised to the total number of TCRs sequenced per sample and expressed as counts per million. VDJdb, accessed on 1 November 2021, was searched for TCRs annotated for CMV, EBV and SARS-CoV-2, and TCRs annotated for more than one antigen were excluded. The public reads were run again by TCRdb, first through fastp at Q25 and then through MiXCR, and only productive beta chains were kept. Identical CDR3 protein sequences are pooled into one entry, listed with their most common genes and DNA. The V and J calls follow TCRdb's processing rather than the paper's. This sample holds about 44,000 distinct CDR3 sequences; approximately 22% were observed only once. Jointly, the top ten make up about 4.6% of the sample.

The sequencing here drew on whole blood, taken at baseline. The receptor's source is an adult who was a healthcare worker with PCR-confirmed SARS-CoV-2 infection or an uninfected control (not recorded which).

The CDR3 reads CASSIGGFQPQHF. The DNA reads as follows: TGTGCCAGCAGTATCGGGGGCTTTCAGCCCCAGCATTTT. Recombination linked TRBV6-2 or TRBV6-3 to TRBJ1-5; TRBD1 is a possible D gene, resting on 6 matching bases. The V end loses 5 bases and the J end loses 6 bases, and a stretch of 11 bases separates them. From a lookup of the germline V gene, CDR1 and CDR2 are MNHEY and SVGEGT. Including cysteine and phenylalanine, the CDR3 has 13 amino acids. Only CDR3 DNA remains: 39 bases, in frame from the first base.